Ten or more counts support the clone carrying this T cell receptor (beta chain). No antigen is known for it. Researchers made TCR beta libraries by using iRepertoire HTBI primers and running Arm-PCR on CDR3 regions. TCRdb analysed the multiplex PCR reads with MiXCR anew, one entry per CDR3 protein. The repertoire consists of approximately 400,000 distinct CDR3 sequences, with around a quarter occurring once and the leading ten covering roughly 26%. The sample comes from a study of regulatory T cells in long-lasting Graves disease. Study-wide background: It was over 5 years of antithyroid drugs, with positive TSH receptor antibodies, that meant persistent Graves' disease.

Study-level points and caveats: The study found TRBV28, TRBJ1-2 and TRBJ2-5 favored in persistent disease. The sample size was small, and this may have reduced accuracy.

This CDR3 spans 11 amino acids. Germline-derived CDR1 and CDR2 are MDHEN and SYDVKM. Trimming shortened V by 7 bases and J by 12 bases, and 12 bases separated the two germline ends. Specified time point: persistent/refractory GD, antithyroid drugs over 5 years with positive TRAb. Scientists built the TCR library using RNA that was extracted from PBMCs. An endocrinology unit in Xi'an, China, supplied the patients. The chain carries TRBV28 and TRBJ1-4; D is ambiguous. The clonotype comes from a female donor with Graves disease. The material sequenced was peripheral blood mononuclear cells (PBMCs), taken when the disease was refractory, from a patient treated with antithyroid drugs. CDR3 sequence (DNA): TGTGCCAGCACCCTCGGGGTGGAACTGTTTTTT. Translation: CASTLGVELFF.